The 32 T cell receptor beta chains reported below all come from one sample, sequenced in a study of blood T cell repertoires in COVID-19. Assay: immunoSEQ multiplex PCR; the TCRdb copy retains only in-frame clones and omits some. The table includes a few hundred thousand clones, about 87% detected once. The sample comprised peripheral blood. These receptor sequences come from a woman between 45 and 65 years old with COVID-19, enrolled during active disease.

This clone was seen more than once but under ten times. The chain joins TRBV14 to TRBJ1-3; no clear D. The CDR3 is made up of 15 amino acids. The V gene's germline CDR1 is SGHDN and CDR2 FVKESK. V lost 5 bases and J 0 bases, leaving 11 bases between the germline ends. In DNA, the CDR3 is TGTGCCAGCAGCTTTACACATGGCTCTGGAAACACCATATATTTT. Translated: CASSFTHGSGNTIYF.

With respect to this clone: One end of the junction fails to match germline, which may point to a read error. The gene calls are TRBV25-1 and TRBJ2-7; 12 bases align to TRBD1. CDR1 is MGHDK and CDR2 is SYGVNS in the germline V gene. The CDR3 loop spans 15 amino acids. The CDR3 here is CASSPTGTGGYEQYF. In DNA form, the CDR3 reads TGTGCCAGCAGTCCAACCGGGACAGGGGGCTACGAGCAGTATTTC.

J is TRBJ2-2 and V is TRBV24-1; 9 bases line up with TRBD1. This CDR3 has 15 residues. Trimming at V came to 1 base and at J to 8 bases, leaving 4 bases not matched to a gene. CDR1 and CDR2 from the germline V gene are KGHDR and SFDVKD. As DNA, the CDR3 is TGTGCCACCAGTGATTTAGGGACAGGGCCTGGGGAGCTGTTTTTT. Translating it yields CATSDLGTGPGELFF.

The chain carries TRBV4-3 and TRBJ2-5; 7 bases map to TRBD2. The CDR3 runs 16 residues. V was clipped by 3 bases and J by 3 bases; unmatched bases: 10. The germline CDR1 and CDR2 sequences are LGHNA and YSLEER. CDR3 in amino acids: CASSQRASGGEETQYF. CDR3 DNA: TGCGCCAGCAGCCAGAGAGCTAGCGGTGGGGAAGAGACCCAGTACTTC.

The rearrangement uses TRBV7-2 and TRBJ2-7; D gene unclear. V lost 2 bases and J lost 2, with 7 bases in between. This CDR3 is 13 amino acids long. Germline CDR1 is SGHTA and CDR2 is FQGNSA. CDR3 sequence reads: CASSLKLTYEQYF. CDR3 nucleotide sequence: TGTGCCAGCAGCTTAAAACTAACCTACGAGCAGTACTTC.

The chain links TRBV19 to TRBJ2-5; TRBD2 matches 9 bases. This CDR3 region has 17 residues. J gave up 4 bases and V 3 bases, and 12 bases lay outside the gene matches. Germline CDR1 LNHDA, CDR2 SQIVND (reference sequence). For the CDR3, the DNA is TGTGCCAGTAGTATTTTCCTGGGGACTAGCAGTAGAGAGACCCAGTACTTC. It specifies CASSIFLGTSSRETQYF.

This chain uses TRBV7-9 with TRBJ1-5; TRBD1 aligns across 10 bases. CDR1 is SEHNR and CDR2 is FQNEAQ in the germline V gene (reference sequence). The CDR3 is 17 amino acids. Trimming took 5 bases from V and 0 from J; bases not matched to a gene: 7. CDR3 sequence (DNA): TGTGCCAGCAGCACCTATGGACAGGGGGATAGCAATCAGCCCCAGCATTTT. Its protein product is CASSTYGQGDSNQPQHF.

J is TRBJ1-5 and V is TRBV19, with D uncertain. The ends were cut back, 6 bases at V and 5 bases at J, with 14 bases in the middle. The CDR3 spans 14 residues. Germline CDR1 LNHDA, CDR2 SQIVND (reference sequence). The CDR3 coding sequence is TGTGCCAGTAGAGCGATGGAGGAATATCAGCCCCAGCATTTT. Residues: CASRAMEEYQPQHF.

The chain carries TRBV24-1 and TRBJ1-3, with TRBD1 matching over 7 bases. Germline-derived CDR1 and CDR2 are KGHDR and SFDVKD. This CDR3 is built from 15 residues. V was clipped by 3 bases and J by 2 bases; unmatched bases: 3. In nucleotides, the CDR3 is TGTGCCACCAGTGATGCCGGGACAGCTGGAAACACCATATATTTT. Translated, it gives CATSDAGTAGNTIYF.

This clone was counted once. Written as DNA, the CDR3 is TGCGCCAGCAGCTTGGCCGGGGGGAGGAGCGGTGAAAAACTGTTTTTT. Its protein product is CASSLAGGRSGEKLFF. The V gene is TRBV5-1, the J gene TRBJ1-4; the D gene is possibly TRBD1 (5 bases). The CDR3 runs to 16 residues. Trimming took off 0 bases at V and 7 bases at J, with 16 bases between the two ends. CDR1 SGHRS and CDR2 YFSETQ come from the germline V gene.

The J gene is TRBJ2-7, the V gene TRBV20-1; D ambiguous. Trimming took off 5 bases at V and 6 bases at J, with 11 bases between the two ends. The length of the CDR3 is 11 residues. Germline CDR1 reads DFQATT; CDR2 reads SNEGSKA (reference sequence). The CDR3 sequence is CSAYRLGEQYF. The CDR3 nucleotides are TGCAGTGCTTACCGCCTCGGCGAGCAGTACTTC.

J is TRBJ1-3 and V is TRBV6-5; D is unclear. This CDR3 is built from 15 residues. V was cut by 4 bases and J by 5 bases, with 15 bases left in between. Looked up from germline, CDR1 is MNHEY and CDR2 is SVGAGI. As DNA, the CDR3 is TGTGCCAGCAGTTTGACGAGGAGTTTTCGAAACACCATATATTTT. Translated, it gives CASSLTRSFRNTIYF.

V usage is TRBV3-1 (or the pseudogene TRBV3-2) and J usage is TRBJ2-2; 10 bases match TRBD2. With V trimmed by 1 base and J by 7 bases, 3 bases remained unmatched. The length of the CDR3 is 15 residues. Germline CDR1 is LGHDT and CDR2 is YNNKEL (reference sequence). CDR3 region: CASSQGTSGFGELFF. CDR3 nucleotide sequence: TGTGCCAGCAGCCAAGGGACTAGCGGATTCGGGGAGCTGTTTTTT.

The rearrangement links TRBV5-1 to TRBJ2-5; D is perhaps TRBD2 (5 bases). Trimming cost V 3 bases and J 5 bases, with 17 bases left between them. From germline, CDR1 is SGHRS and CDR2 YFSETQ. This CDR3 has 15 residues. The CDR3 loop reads CASSSEGYRRETQYF. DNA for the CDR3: TGCGCCAGCAGCTCCGAGGGCTATCGTAGGGAGACCCAGTACTTC.

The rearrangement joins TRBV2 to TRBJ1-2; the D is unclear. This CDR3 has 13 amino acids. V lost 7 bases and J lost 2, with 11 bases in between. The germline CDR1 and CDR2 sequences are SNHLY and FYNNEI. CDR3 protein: CASTAGKNYGYTF. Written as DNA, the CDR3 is TGTGCCAGCACCGCCGGGAAGAACTATGGCTACACCTTC.

The CDR3 protein is CASREDRVADTQYF. The CDR3, as DNA: TGTGCCAGCAGGGAGGACAGGGTAGCAGATACGCAGTATTTT. This chain uses TRBV2 with TRBJ2-3; 8 nucleotides line up with TRBD1. V lost 6 bases and J lost 4; bases outside the gene matches: 6. This CDR3 spans 14 amino acids. Germline values: CDR1 SNHLY, CDR2 FYNNEI.

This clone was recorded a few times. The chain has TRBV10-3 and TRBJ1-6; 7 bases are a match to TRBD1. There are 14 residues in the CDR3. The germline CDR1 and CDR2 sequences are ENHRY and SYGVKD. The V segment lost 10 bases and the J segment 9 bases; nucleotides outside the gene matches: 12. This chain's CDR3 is CATSRGDNGSPLHF. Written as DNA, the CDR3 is TGTGCCACCTCCAGGGGGGACAATGGTTCACCCCTCCACTTT.

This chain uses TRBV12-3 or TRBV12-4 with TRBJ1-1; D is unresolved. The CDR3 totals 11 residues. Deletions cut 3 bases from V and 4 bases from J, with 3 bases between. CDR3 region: CASSFSTEAFF. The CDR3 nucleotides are TGTGCCAGCAGTTTCTCCACTGAAGCTTTCTTT.

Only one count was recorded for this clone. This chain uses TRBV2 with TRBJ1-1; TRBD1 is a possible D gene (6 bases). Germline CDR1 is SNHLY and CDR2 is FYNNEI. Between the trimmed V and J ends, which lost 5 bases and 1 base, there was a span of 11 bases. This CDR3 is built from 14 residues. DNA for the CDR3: TGTGCCAGCAGTAAAACACAGGGGAACACTGAAGCTTTCTTT. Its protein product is CASSKTQGNTEAFF.

Written as DNA, the CDR3 is TGTGCCAGCAGCCCGGGTCTCGGGGAGCTGTTTTTT. It yields the protein CASSPGLGELFF. The chain links TRBV14 to TRBJ2-2, with unresolved D. Germline CDR1 is SGHDN and CDR2 is FVKESK. Trimming left V 4 bases short and J 7 bases short, with 7 bases between. The CDR3 is 12 residues long.

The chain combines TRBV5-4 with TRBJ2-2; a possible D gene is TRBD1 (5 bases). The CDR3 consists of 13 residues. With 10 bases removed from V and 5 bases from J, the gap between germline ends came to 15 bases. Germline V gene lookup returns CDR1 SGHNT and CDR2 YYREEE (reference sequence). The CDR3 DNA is TGTGCCGCCCAGGGAATAGGGACCGGGGAGCTGTTTTTT. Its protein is CAAQGIGTGELFF.

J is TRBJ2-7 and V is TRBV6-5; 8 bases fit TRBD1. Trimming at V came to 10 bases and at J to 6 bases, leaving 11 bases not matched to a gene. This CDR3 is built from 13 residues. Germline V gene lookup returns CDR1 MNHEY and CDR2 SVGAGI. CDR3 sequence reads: CATGRQGALEQYF. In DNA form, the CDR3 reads TGTGCCACAGGAAGGCAGGGGGCCCTCGAGCAGTACTTC.

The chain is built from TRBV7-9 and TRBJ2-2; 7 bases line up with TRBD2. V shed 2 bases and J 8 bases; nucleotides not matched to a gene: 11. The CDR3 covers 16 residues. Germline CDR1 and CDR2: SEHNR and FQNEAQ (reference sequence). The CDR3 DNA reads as TGTGCCAGCAGCTTAAACGCGGCGGGAGTTGGTGGGGAGCTGTTTTTT. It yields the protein CASSLNAAGVGGELFF.

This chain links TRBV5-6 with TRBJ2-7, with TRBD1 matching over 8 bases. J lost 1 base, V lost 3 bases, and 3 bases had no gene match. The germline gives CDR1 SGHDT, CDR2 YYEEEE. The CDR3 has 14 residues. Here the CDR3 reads CASSWDRRSYEQYF. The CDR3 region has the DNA TGTGCCAGCAGCTGGGACAGGCGATCCTACGAGCAGTACTTC.

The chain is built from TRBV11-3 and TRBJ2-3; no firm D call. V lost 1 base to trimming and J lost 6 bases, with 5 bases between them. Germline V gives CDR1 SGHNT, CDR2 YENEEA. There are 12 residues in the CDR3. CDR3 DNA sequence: TGTGCCAGCAGCTTAGCGGAGGATACGCAGTATTTT. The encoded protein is CASSLAEDTQYF.

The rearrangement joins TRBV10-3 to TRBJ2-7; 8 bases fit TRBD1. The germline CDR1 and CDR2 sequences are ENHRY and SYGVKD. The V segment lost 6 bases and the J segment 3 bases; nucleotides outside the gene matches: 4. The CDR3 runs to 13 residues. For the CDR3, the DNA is TGTGCCATCAGAGAGACAGGGGACTACGAGCAGTACTTC. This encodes CAIRETGDYEQYF.

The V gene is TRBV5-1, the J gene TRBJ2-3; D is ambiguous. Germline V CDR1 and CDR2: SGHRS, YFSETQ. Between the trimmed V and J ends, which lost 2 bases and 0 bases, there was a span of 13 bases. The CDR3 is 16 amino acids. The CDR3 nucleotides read TGCGCCAGCAGCTTAGGAGCGCTGACTAGCACAGATACGCAGTATTTT. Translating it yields CASSLGALTSTDTQYF.

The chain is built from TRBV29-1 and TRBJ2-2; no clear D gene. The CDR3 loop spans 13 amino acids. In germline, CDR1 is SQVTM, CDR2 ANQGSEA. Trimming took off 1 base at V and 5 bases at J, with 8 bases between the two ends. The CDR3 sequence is CSVEGEVTGELFF. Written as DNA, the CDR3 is TGCAGCGTTGAAGGCGAGGTAACCGGGGAGCTGTTTTTT.

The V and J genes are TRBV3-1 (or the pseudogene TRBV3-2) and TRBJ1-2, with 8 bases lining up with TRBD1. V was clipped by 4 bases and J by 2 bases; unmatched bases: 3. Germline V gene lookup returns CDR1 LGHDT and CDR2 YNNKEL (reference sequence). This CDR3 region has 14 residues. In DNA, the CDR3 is TGTGCCAGCAGCCGCAGGGGGCTGAACTATGGCTACACCTTC. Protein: CASSRRGLNYGYTF.

The CDR3 DNA follows: TGTGCCAGCAGTTTATTTACGTCGGGACAGTTTTACAATGAGCAGTTCTTC. Its protein is CASSLFTSGQFYNEQFF. V and J are TRBV6-2 or TRBV6-3 and TRBJ2-1, with 7 bases aligning to TRBD1. The length of the CDR3 is 17 residues. Germline V gene sequence: CDR1 MNHEY, CDR2 SVGEGT. The V and J ends lost 4 bases and 4 bases, in that order; junction bases with no gene match: 13.

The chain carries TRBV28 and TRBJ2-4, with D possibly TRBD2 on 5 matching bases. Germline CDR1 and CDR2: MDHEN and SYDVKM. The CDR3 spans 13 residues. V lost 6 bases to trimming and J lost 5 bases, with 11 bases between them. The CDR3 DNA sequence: TGTGCCAGCAGCCTCCCCGGGGAAAACATTCAGTACTTC. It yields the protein CASSLPGENIQYF.

The CDR3 region has the DNA TGCAGCGTAGCCATTCTACAGGGATTCCCCACGAACGAGCAGTACTTC. The encoded protein is CSVAILQGFPTNEQYF. The chain uses TRBV29-1 and TRBJ2-7; perhaps TRBD1 as D (6 bases). Germline V gives CDR1 SQVTM, CDR2 ANQGSEA. The CDR3 is made up of 16 amino acids. Trimming shortened V by 6 bases and J by 5 bases, and 26 bases separated the two germline ends.